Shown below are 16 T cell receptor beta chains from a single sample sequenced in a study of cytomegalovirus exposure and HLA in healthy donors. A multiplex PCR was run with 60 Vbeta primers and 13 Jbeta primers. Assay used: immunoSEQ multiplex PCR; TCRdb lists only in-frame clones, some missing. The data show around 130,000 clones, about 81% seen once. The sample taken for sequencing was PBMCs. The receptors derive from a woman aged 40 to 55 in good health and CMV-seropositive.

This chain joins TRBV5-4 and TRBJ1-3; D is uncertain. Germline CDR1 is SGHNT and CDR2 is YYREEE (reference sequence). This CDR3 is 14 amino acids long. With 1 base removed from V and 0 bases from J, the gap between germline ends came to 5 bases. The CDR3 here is CASSLLSSGNTIYF. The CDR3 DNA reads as TGTGCCAGCAGCTTGCTGAGCTCTGGAAACACCATATATTTT.

The CDR3 region has the DNA TGCAGTGCCACAGAAGGCGCGGGTACTTTCTTT. This gives the protein CSATEGAGTFF. The chain links TRBV20-1 to TRBJ1-1; D not resolved. CDR1 is DFQATT, CDR2 SNEGSKA, per germline (reference sequence). The CDR3 is made up of 11 amino acids. V lost 6 bases to trimming and J lost 12 bases, with 17 bases between them.

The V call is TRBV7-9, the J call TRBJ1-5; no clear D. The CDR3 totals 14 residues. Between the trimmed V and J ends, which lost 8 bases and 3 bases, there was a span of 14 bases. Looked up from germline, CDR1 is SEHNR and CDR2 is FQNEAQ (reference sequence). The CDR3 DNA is TGTGCCAGCGGTTTCGGCGGAATCAATCAGCCCCAGCATTTT. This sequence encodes CASGFGGINQPQHF. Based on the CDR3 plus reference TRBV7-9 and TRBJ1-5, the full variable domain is DTGVSQNPRHKITKRGQNVTFRCDPISEHNRLYWYRQTLGQGPEFLTYFQNEAQLEKSRLLSDRFSAERPKGSFSTLEIQRTEQGDSAMYLCASGFGGINQPQHFGDGTRLSIL.

The CDR3 DNA is TGTGCCAGCAGTCCGGACTTGCCCTACGAGCAGTACTTC. This sequence encodes CASSPDLPYEQYF. The rearrangement uses TRBV6-5 and TRBJ2-7; TRBD2 is a possible D gene (5 bases). V lost 5 bases and J lost 2, with 10 bases in between. The CDR3 is made up of 13 amino acids. Per the germline V gene, CDR1 is MNHEY and CDR2 is SVGAGI.

In DNA, the CDR3 is TGTGCCAGCGAGCGGGAGGCAGATACGCAGTATTTT. Protein: CASEREADTQYF. V usage is TRBV5-6 and J usage is TRBJ2-3, with 9 bases aligning to TRBD2. Looked up from germline, CDR1 is SGHDT and CDR2 is YYEEEE. V shed 7 bases, J shed 4 bases, and the junction held 1 base outside the gene matches. The CDR3 runs to 12 residues.

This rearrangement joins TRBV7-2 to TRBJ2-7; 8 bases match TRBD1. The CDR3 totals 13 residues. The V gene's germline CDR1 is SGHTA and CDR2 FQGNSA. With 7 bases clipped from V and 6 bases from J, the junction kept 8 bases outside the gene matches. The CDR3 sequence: CASNEQGDTEQYF. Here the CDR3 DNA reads TGTGCCAGCAACGAACAGGGGGATACCGAGCAGTACTTC.

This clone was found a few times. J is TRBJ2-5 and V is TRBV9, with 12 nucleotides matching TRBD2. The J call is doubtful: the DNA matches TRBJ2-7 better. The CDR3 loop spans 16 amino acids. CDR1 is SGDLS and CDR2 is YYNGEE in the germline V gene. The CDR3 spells CASSVGLAGASYEQYF. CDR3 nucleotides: TGTGCCAGCAGCGTAGGACTAGCGGGGGCCTCCTACGAGCAGTACTTC.

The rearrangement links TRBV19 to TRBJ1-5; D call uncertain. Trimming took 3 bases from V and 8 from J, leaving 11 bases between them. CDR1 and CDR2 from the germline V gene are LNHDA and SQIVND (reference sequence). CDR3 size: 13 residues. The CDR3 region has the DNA TGTGCCAGTAGTATTAGCACGTTCAAGCCCCAGCATTTT. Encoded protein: CASSISTFKPQHF. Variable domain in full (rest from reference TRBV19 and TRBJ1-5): DGGITQSPKYLFRKEGQNVTLSCEQNLNHDAMYWYRQDPGQGLRLIYYSQIVNDFQKGDIAEGYSVSREKKESFPLTVTSAQKNPTAFYLCASSISTFKPQHFGDGTRLSIL.

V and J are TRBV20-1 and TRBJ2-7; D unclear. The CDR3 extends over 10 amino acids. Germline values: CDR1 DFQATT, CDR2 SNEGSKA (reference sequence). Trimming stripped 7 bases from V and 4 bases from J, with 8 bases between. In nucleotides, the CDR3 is TGCAGTGTTCCAATGTACGAGCAGTACTTC. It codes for CSVPMYEQYF.

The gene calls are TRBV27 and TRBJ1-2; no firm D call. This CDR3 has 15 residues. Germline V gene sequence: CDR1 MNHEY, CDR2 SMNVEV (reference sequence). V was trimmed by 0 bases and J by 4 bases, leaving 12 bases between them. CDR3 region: CASSLSGTALYGYTF. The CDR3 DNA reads TGTGCCAGCAGTTTATCCGGTACAGCCCTCTATGGCTACACCTTC.

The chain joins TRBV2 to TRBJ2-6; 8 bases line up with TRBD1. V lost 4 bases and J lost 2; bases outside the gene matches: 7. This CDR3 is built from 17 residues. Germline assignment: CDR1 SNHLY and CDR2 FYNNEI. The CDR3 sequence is CASSVAIQGAGANVLTF. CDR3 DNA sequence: TGTGCCAGCAGTGTAGCTATACAGGGGGCTGGGGCCAACGTCCTGACTTTC.

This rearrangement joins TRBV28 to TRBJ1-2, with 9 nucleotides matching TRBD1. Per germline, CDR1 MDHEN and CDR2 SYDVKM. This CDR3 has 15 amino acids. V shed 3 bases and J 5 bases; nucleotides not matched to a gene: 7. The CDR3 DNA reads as TGTGCCAGCAGTTTCCAACTGACAGGGGGATATGGCTACACCTTC. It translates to CASSFQLTGGYGYTF.

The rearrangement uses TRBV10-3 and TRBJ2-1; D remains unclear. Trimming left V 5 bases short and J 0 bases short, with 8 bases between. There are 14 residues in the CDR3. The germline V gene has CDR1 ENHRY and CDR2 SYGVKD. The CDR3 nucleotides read TGTGCCATCAGTCTCAGTCGCTCCTACAATGAGCAGTTCTTC. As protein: CAISLSRSYNEQFF.

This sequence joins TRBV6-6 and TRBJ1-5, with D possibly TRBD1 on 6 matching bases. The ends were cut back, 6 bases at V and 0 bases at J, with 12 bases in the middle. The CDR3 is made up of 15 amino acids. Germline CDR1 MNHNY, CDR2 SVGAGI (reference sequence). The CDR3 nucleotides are TGTGCCAGCAGATTTAACAGGGATAGCAATCAGCCCCAGCATTTT. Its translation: CASRFNRDSNQPQHF.

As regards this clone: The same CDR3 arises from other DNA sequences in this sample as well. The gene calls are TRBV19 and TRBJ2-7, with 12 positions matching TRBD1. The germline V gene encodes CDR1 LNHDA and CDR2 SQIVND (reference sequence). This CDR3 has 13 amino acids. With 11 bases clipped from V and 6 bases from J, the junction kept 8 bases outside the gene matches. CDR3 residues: CASRGQGASEQYF. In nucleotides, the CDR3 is TGTGCCTCGCGGGGACAGGGGGCATCCGAGCAGTACTTC.

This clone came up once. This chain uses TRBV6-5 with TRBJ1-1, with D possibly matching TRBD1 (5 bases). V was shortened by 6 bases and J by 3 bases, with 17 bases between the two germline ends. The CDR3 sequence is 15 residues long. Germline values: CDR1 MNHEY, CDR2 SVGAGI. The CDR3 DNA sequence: TGTGCCAGCAGGGATCCGGGGGGTTTGCACACTGAAGCTTTCTTT. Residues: CASRDPGGLHTEAFF.